A selection of T cell receptor beta chains follows, all from one sample in a study of monozygotic twins with inflammatory bowel disease. TCRdb re-called the 5' RACE reads; every CDR3 protein appears as one record, without DNA. This sample contains over 150,000 distinct CDR3 sequences. Sample: blood. The receptors originated from a human donor with ulcerative colitis or Crohn's disease, or a healthy co-twin of an affected twin (not recorded which). Each CDR3 is given with its conserved first and last residue.

V gene: TRBV11-3
J gene: TRBJ1-4
CDR3 protein: CASSLARGKNEKLFF

V gene: TRBV7-8
J gene: TRBJ1-1
CDR3 protein: CASSLGGQTEAFF

V gene: TRBV11-3
J gene: TRBJ1-6
CDR3 protein: CASSLGGRGNSPLHF

V gene: TRBV20-1
J gene: TRBJ2-3
CDR3 protein: CSARDVGLAKPPATDTQYF

V gene: TRBV7-3
J gene: TRBJ1-6
CDR3 protein: CASSLAGHYNSPLHF

V gene: TRBV7-2
J gene: TRBJ2-3
CDR3 protein: CASSVRTSGTDTQYF

V gene: TRBV2
J gene: TRBJ2-3
CDR3 protein: CASSEATLGGTDTQYF

V gene: TRBV28
J gene: TRBJ1-2
CDR3 protein: CASSLTGHGGYTF

V gene: TRBV12-3/TRBV12-4
J gene: TRBJ2-1
CDR3 protein: CASSSIRSSNEQFF

V gene: TRBV4-2
J gene: TRBJ1-2
CDR3 protein: CASSLARQGAGYTF

V gene: TRBV20-1
J gene: TRBJ1-2
CDR3 protein: CSAGGLYGYTF

V gene: TRBV7-8
J gene: TRBJ1-5
CDR3 protein: CASSLGQGVLIHF

V gene: TRBV28
J gene: TRBJ1-2
CDR3 protein: CASRTDRAYGYTF

V gene: TRBV5-1
J gene: TRBJ2-6
CDR3 protein: CASTLGGPGANVLTF

V gene: TRBV7-3
J gene: TRBJ2-2
CDR3 protein: CASSFGGTNTGELFF

V gene: TRBV7-2
J gene: TRBJ2-1
CDR3 protein: CASSLRTLSSYNEQFF

V gene: TRBV20-1
J gene: TRBJ1-1
CDR3 protein: CRVRDRHTEAFF

V gene: TRBV19
J gene: TRBJ1-5
CDR3 protein: CASSRDRDDQPQHF

V gene: TRBV15
J gene: TRBJ2-3
CDR3 protein: CATSRYPGGRVTDTQYF

V gene: TRBV5-1
J gene: TRBJ1-3
CDR3 protein: CASSPMSTTGNTIYF

V gene: TRBV6-2/TRBV6-3
J gene: TRBJ1-1
CDR3 protein: CASSYLRRTEAFF

V gene: TRBV10-3
J gene: TRBJ2-1
CDR3 protein: CAISVGGQPSNEQFF

V gene: TRBV5-1
J gene: TRBJ2-2
CDR3 protein: CASSLTGLTNTGELIF

V gene: TRBV4-2
J gene: TRBJ1-1
CDR3 protein: CASSQGQEGSAEAFF

V gene: TRBV28
J gene: TRBJ1-1
CDR3 protein: CASNIQGKEAFF

V gene: TRBV12-3/TRBV12-4
J gene: TRBJ1-1
CDR3 protein: CASSFDRGRTEAFF

V gene: TRBV7-2
J gene: TRBJ2-1
CDR3 protein: CASSLNAGGLGEQFF

V gene: TRBV5-1
J gene: TRBJ1-1
CDR3 protein: CASSPAISGAEAFF

V gene: TRBV11-1
J gene: TRBJ1-2
CDR3 protein: CASSETDITKYSNYGYTF

V gene: TRBV5-1
J gene: TRBJ2-2
CDR3 protein: CASSRGTTGELFF

V gene: TRBV6-4
J gene: TRBJ1-3
CDR3 protein: CASSDSWAPSGNTIYF

V gene: TRBV5-6
J gene: TRBJ2-7
CDR3 protein: CASSLGMSFGSYEQYF

V gene: TRBV11-1
J gene: TRBJ1-6
CDR3 protein: CASSLGTRTGTYNSPLHF

V gene: TRBV6-1
J gene: TRBJ2-5
CDR3 protein: CASSEWRGRETQYF

V gene: TRBV7-9
J gene: TRBJ2-1
CDR3 protein: CASSLEGEQFF

V gene: TRBV18
J gene: TRBJ2-3
CDR3 protein: CASSPRTGRGTQYF

V gene: TRBV7-8
J gene: TRBJ2-3
CDR3 protein: CASSLELAGTDTQYF

V gene: TRBV28
J gene: TRBJ1-2
CDR3 protein: CASSFHRGYTF

V gene: TRBV12-3/TRBV12-4
J gene: TRBJ2-1
CDR3 protein: CASSFQGMSYNEQFF

V gene: TRBV7-2
J gene: TRBJ1-5
CDR3 protein: CASSLLGSSVIQPQHF

V gene: TRBV3-1
J gene: TRBJ2-7
CDR3 protein: CASSQGTQPYEQYF

V gene: TRBV6-1
J gene: TRBJ1-1
CDR3 protein: CASTAENTEAFF

V gene: TRBV12-3/TRBV12-4
J gene: TRBJ2-3
CDR3 protein: CASSLSSGVGDTQYF

V gene: TRBV9
J gene: TRBJ1-1
CDR3 protein: CASSIGTGGEEAFF

V gene: TRBV15
J gene: TRBJ2-7
CDR3 protein: CATSRDRVSYEQYF

V gene: TRBV5-1
J gene: TRBJ1-1
CDR3 protein: CASSLSVDMNTEAFF